The present T cell receptor (beta chain) was sequenced within a study of glioma-infiltrating T cells. Study information: Glioblastomas were WHO grade IV, sampled at first diagnosis; low-grade were grade II.

The iRepertoire nested amplicon-rescue multiplex PCR amplified TCR alpha and beta CDR3s from RNA. MiXCR, applied by TCRdb to the multiplex PCR reads, yields one record per CDR3 protein. The sample has about 400,000 distinct CDR3 sequences; 41% are singletons. Losses at the gene ends were 3 bases for V and 0 bases for J; bases not matched to a gene: 4. The CDR3 loop spans 14 amino acids. Germline values: CDR1 DFQATT, CDR2 SNEGSKA (reference sequence). This clonotype occurred a few times. What it recognizes is unknown. Findings and limits, study-wide: CDR3 overlap between tissue and blood was very small. Gliomas, especially low-grade, showed above-expected tissue-blood divergence; non-neoplastic patients showed below.

The sequenced sample consisted of glioma tissue, nonneoplastic brain tissue, or PBMCs (not recorded which). This chain links TRBV20-1 with TRBJ2-7; the match to TRBD1 covers 8 bases. This sequence was found in a human donor with low-grade glioma or glioblastoma, undergoing nonglioma brain surgery, or in good health (not recorded which). In DNA, the CDR3 is TGCAGTGCTAGGTGGACAGGGAGCTCCTACGAGCAGTACTTC. It translates to CSARWTGSSYEQYF.